The rows below give T cell receptor beta chains drawn from one sample of a study of blood T cells in healthy people across ages. Each CDR3 protein gets one entry after TCRdb re-called the 5' RACE reads with MiXCR. The sample includes more than 1,400,000 distinct CDR3 sequences, 35% to 45% of them seen just once. Sequenced sample: blood. The receptor source for this set is a young woman in good health. Both conserved end residues are part of each CDR3. A D gene is named only where the DNA matches it firmly. The size entry is marked missing in some rows and otherwise reads once, few, many or a size class.

few	TRBD1	TRBV20-1	TRBJ1-1	TGCAGTGCGTGGACCGGGACAGCGAACACTGAAGCTTTCTTT	CSAWTGTANTEAFF
many	TRBD2	TRBV7-2	TRBJ2-1	TGTGCCAGCAGTCCATCGGGAGGGATGAATGAGCAGTTCTTC	CASSPSGGMNEQFF
.	TRBD1	TRBV24-1	TRBJ1-2	TGTGCCACCCCTGGACAGGGTGGCTATGGCTACACCTTC	CATPGQGGYGYTF
once	.	TRBV6-5	TRBJ1-1	TGTGCCAGCAGTTACTCTATGGCTAACACTGAAGCTTTCTTT	CASSYSMANTEAFF
.	.	TRBV3-1	TRBJ1-6	TGTGCCAGCAGCCAAGATGGGTTCAGGGGTCCTTATAATTCACCCCTCCACTTT	CASSQDGFRGPYNSPLHF
.	.	TRBV2	TRBJ1-2	TGTGCCAGCAGTGAACGCCCCTCGGGCTATGGCTACACCTTC	CASSERPSGYGYTF
few	TRBD2	TRBV5-6	TRBJ2-3	TGTGCCAGCAGCTTGGTGGCTAGCGGGAGTCTCATGACGCAGTATTTT	CASSLVASGSLMTQYF
.	TRBD2	TRBV7-8	TRBJ2-7	TGTGCCAGCAGCTCTTCCGGGACTAGCGGGACCTACGAGCAGTACTTC	CASSSSGTSGTYEQYF
few	TRBD2	TRBV5-1	TRBJ2-1	TGCGCCAGCAGCTTGCCTTCTAGCGGGGGGGCCAATGAGCAGTTCTTC	CASSLPSSGGANEQFF
.	.	TRBV6-6	TRBJ2-7	TGTGCCAGCAGGTTAGGGCGGGACAGCCGCCACGAGCAGTACTTC	CASRLGRDSRHEQYF
.	.	TRBV12-3/TRBV12-4	TRBJ1-2	TGTGCCAGCAGTGCGGGGGCCTCCGTTGGGGGCTACACCTTC	CASSAGASVGGYTF
.	TRBD1	TRBV7-6	TRBJ1-2	TGTGCCAGCAGCGTATCGACAGGGCCCTTCTATGGCTACACCTTC	CASSVSTGPFYGYTF
.	.	TRBV9	TRBJ2-1	TGTGCCAGCACCCGTACGGGAGATACATTTAGTGAGCAGTTCTTC	CASTRTGDTFSEQFF
.	.	TRBV7-2	TRBJ1-2	TGTGCCAGCAGCCCCGCCGGGGGAGGGAGATCTAACTATGGCTACACCTTC	CASSPAGGGRSNYGYTF
many	.	TRBV6-5	TRBJ2-7	TGTGCCAGCAGTTACAAGGCTAGCGCTACTGGTTACGAGCAGTACTTC	CASSYKASATGYEQYF